This T cell receptor beta chain was identified in a study of long-term antiretroviral therapy in people with HIV. At the survey level, the v3.0 immunoSEQ assay was run. Assay: immunoSEQ multiplex PCR; the TCRdb copy retains only in-frame clones and omits some. Among some 15,000 clones, 88% were seen once, and the ten largest hold roughly a fifth. Donors each had at least one pre-ART PBMC sample and at least two post-ART ones. Overall study findings and caveats: Repertoire dominance by clones expanded before ART was seen at all time points. The range of CDR3 lengths in HIV repertoires proved narrower than that found in controls.

Comment on this clone: The antigen is unknown.

Germline V gene sequence: CDR1 ENHRY, CDR2 SYGVKD. The CDR3 consists of 13 residues. V was pared by 5 bases and J by 0 bases, with 8 bases between. Here the sequenced sample was unsorted PBMCs, taken 2.1 years after starting antiretroviral therapy. The clonotype comes from a middle-aged woman with HIV. This chain links TRBV10-3 with TRBJ2-7; D is undetermined. The CDR3 coding sequence is TGTGCCATCAGTACGGCCGACTCCTACGAGCAGTACTTC. It specifies CAISTADSYEQYF.